A selection of T cell receptor beta chains follows, all from one sample in a study of blood T cell repertoires in COVID-19. Assay: immunoSEQ multiplex PCR; the TCRdb copy retains only in-frame clones and omits some. Among about 300,000 clones listed, 89% were seen once. Sequencing used PBMCs or T cells enriched from blood (not recorded which). These receptors were taken from a woman in her thirties or forties who had recovered from COVID-19. Both conserved end residues are part of each CDR3. A D gene is named only where the DNA matches it firmly. Clone size appears in some rows only: once, few, many, or a class for an expanded clone.

D gene	J gene	clone size	V gene	CDR3 DNA	CDR3 protein
TRBD1	TRBJ1-2	-	TRBV10-3	TGTGCCATCAGTGACCCTACAGGGGGGAGGGCTGGCTACACCTTC	CAISDPTGGRAGYTF
TRBD1	TRBJ2-7	few	TRBV19	TGTGCCAGTAGAACGACAGGGCCTTCCTACGAGCAGTACTTC	CASRTTGPSYEQYF
TRBD2	TRBJ2-1	-	TRBV3-1/TRBV3-2	TGTGCCAGCAGCCAAAAATGGGGTGAGGCTAGCGGGAAGTACAATGAGCAGTTCTTC	CASSQKWGEASGKYNEQFF
TRBD1	TRBJ1-2	-	TRBV19	TGTGCCAGTAGTATCGGGACAGGGGCCGGCTACACCTTC	CASSIGTGAGYTF
-	TRBJ1-2	-	TRBV9	TGTGCCAGCAGCTCAGGCGGGATCTATGGCTACACCTTC	CASSSGGIYGYTF
-	TRBJ2-7	-	TRBV5-1	TGCGCCAGCAGCTTGGTGACGGGAGACTACGAGCAGTACTTC	CASSLVTGDYEQYF
-	TRBJ1-5	-	TRBV29-1	TGCAGCGTTGGGACACAGGGCTCGGGTCAGCCCCAGCATTTT	CSVGTQGSGQPQHF
TRBD1	TRBJ1-4	-	TRBV30	TGTGCCTGGAGCGACAACAGGGGTATAGCTAATGAAAAACTGTTTTTT	CAWSDNRGIANEKLFF
TRBD1	TRBJ1-2	-	TRBV7-9	TGTGCCAGCAGCTTATTCCGCCGGACAGGGGGCTTTGGCTACACCTTC	CASSLFRRTGGFGYTF
-	TRBJ1-1	-	TRBV30	TGTGCCTGGAGTGTACGACAGGACACTGAAGCTTTCTTT	CAWSVRQDTEAFF
-	TRBJ1-6	-	TRBV5-4	TGTGCCAGCAGCTTGGAGGCGCCAGGGGAAAATTCACCCCTCCACTTT	CASSLEAPGENSPLHF
-	TRBJ2-2	-	TRBV7-3	TGTGCCAGCAGCCCTACTTCGAACACCGGGGAGCTGTTTTTT	CASSPTSNTGELFF
TRBD2	TRBJ2-1	-	TRBV7-3	TGTGCCAGCAGCCTACGCCCGACTAGCGGAGAATACAATGAGCAGTTCTTC	CASSLRPTSGEYNEQFF
TRBD1	TRBJ1-2	-	TRBV7-9	TGTGCCAGCAGCCCTCAGGGGGTATCGAACTATGGCTACACCTTC	CASSPQGVSNYGYTF
TRBD1	TRBJ1-1	-	TRBV9	TGTGCCAGCAGCGGCTCAGGGGGCACTGAAGCTTTCTTT	CASSGSGGTEAFF
-	TRBJ1-5	-	TRBV15	TGTGCCACCAGCAGAGATTGGCAGGGCGGACAGCCCCAGCATTTT	CATSRDWQGGQPQHF
-	TRBJ1-5	-	TRBV30	TGTGCCTGGAGTGTAAAGGGACTGTTCAATCAGCCCCAGCATTTT	CAWSVKGLFNQPQHF
-	TRBJ2-7	-	TRBV5-4	TGTGCCAGCAGCCGAACAGGGAGAGGCGAGCAGTACTTC	CASSRTGRGEQYF
TRBD1	TRBJ2-7	-	TRBV5-4	TGTGCCAGCAGCCCGACGGACAGGGTGCACGAGCAGTACTTC	CASSPTDRVHEQYF
-	TRBJ1-2	once	TRBV3-1/TRBV3-2	TGTGCCAGCAGCCAAGGACCCAAACAGTCGTACTTAAACTATGGCTACACCTTC	CASSQGPKQSYLNYGYTF
-	TRBJ2-7	-	TRBV5-1	TGCGCCAGCAGCTTGGGATCGGGGAGCGACCCCCGCGAGCAGTACTTC	CASSLGSGSDPREQYF
-	TRBJ2-1	-	TRBV9	TGTGCCAGCAGCGCGACAGGAGGTTCCTACAATGAGCAGTTCTTC	CASSATGGSYNEQFF
TRBD1	TRBJ1-2	-	TRBV7-8	TGTGCCAGCAGCCACCGGACAGGGGTGGGTGGCTACACCTTC	CASSHRTGVGGYTF
-	TRBJ1-2	-	TRBV18	TGTGCCAGCTCACCGAGGGAGAAGTATGGCTACACCTTC	CASSPREKYGYTF
-	TRBJ1-1	-	TRBV18	TGTGCCAGCTCACCATTGGAGGGGCAGGTTGCTTTCTTT	CASSPLEGQVAFF
-	TRBJ2-2	-	TRBV12-3/TRBV12-4	TGTGCCAGCAGTACGAGGGACTTCGGGGAGCTGTTTTTT	CASSTRDFGELFF
-	TRBJ1-2	-	TRBV5-6	TGTGCCAGCAGCCCCGTCAGGTTCTATGGCTACACCTTC	CASSPVRFYGYTF
-	TRBJ1-2	-	TRBV20-1	TGCAGTGCTAGTCACAGCCCTAACTATGGCTACACCTTC	CSASHSPNYGYTF
-	TRBJ1-2	-	TRBV21-1	TGTGCCAGCAGCAAACCCAACAACGCCGGACAGGGGGCCTACCATCCTCTCTTC	CASSKPNNAGQGAYHPLF
TRBD1	TRBJ2-3	-	TRBV11-1	TGTGCCAGCAGCACCCGAACAGGGGGTCCATCAGATACGCAGTATTTT	CASSTRTGGPSDTQYF
-	TRBJ1-6	-	TRBV9	TGTGCCAGCAGCGTAGCCAAGAGCCATTCACCCCTCCACTTT	CASSVAKSHSPLHF